Detailed here is one TCR beta chain. Germline trimming cut 2 bases from V and 9 bases from J; bases unmatched to any gene: 16. CDR3 length equals 18 residues. Germline V gives CDR1 MGHRA, CDR2 YSYEKL. This entry is derived from a study of T cells after somatic rescue of genetic block. Sequencing used immunoSEQ multiplex PCR; TCRdb keeps in-frame clones, though not all of them. The table includes 70,000 to 95,000 clones, approximately 90% detected once. This chain joins TRBV4-1 and TRBJ2-1, with TRBD2 matching over 10 bases. This TCR was recovered from a woman aged 18-29 years. The sequencing sample was made of peripheral blood mononuclear cells (PBMCs). CDR3 protein: CASSQSGTSENSPGEQFF. CDR3 in DNA: TGCGCCAGCAGCCAATCAGGGACTAGCGAGAACTCGCCCGGTGAGCAGTTCTTC.